This entry features one TCR beta chain sequence. Antigen specificity is unknown. The data are from a study of CXCR3-negative and CXCR3-positive naive CD8 T cells. Study-wide results and limits: Memory CD8+ T cell repertoires were far less diverse than both naive subsets.

The CD45RO-CCR7+CD27+CD95- phenotype denoted naive CD8+ T cells. The CDR3 is 15 residues long. Germline V lookup: CDR1 MNHEY, CDR2 SVGAGI. The authors prepared UMI-labeled TRB cDNA libraries by 5' RACE. Using the 5' RACE reads, TCRdb records one entry per CDR3 protein without DNA. Its table lists tens of thousands of distinct CDR3 sequences. The TCR was taken from a human donor in good health. Some clones in this sample may be carry-over from other donors' samples. The genes are TRBV6-5 and TRBJ2-3; TCRdb's D gene call, TRBD1, goes unchecked for lack of DNA. The sample comprised naive CXCR3- CD8+ T cells from blood. Noted subset: CD45RO-CCR7+CD27+CD95- naive CD8+ T cells lacking CXCR3 (TNR3-). CDR3 sequence: CASSYDRGHTDTQYF.